The 20 T cell receptor beta chains below come from one sample, sequenced in a study of graft-versus-host responses after intestinal transplantation. Produced via immunoSEQ multiplex PCR; TCRdb's table is partial and in-frame only. The data contain some 16,000 clones, approximately 89% of them singletons. The sample consisted of PBMCs, taken approximately 3.5 months after intestinal transplant. These receptors came from a human patient who received an intestinal transplant, so some T cells may come from the graft donor.

The chain has TRBV19 and TRBJ1-5; D is unresolved. The length of the CDR3 is 15 residues. Germline assignment: CDR1 LNHDA and CDR2 SQIVND (reference sequence). The V gene lost 0 bases and the J gene lost 5 bases, with 11 bases spanning the gap. CDR3 bases: TGTGCCAGTAGTATAGATCTGCGGCCCCATCAGCCCCAGCATTTT. This translates into CASSIDLRPHQPQHF.

CDR3 sequence reads: CATSWGAATEAFF. Written as DNA, the CDR3 is TGTGCCACCTCTTGGGGGGCAGCCACTGAAGCTTTCTTT. The chain combines TRBV19 with TRBJ1-1; a possible D gene is TRBD1 (6 bases). This CDR3 contains 13 residues. The germline CDR1 and CDR2 sequences are LNHDA and SQIVND (reference sequence). The V gene lost 10 bases and the J gene lost 4 bases, with 16 bases spanning the gap.

V usage is TRBV10-2 and J usage is TRBJ1-3; D remains ambiguous. This CDR3 comprises 14 residues. In germline, CDR1 is WSHSY, CDR2 SAAADI. V lost 7 bases and J 0 bases, leaving 10 bases between the germline ends. CDR3 loop: CASTGTLSGNTIYF. The CDR3 nucleotides read TGCGCCAGCACCGGCACCCTCTCTGGAAACACCATATATTTT.

This clone was recorded only once. The rearrangement uses TRBV7-2 and TRBJ2-1; D unclear. CDR1 SGHTA and CDR2 FQGNSA come from the germline V gene. Trimming took 1 base from V and 9 from J, leaving 13 bases between them. This CDR3 spans 14 amino acids. CDR3 sequence: CASSLGRLQSEQFF. The CDR3 nucleotides are TGTGCCAGCAGCTTAGGCCGGCTACAGAGTGAGCAGTTCTTC.

The V gene is TRBV29-1, the J gene TRBJ1-1; possibly TRBD1 for D (5 bases). The V end was cut by 7 bases, the J end by 7 bases, with 25 bases between. Germline CDR1 reads SQVTM; CDR2 reads ANQGSEA. This CDR3 is built from 15 residues. The CDR3 here is CSAGTSGRAVNEAFF. DNA for the CDR3: TGCAGCGCTGGGACTAGCGGGAGGGCCGTGAATGAAGCTTTCTTT.

The V gene is TRBV19, the J gene TRBJ2-6, with D possibly TRBD2 on 7 matching bases. Trimming shortened V by 2 bases and J by 4 bases, and 12 bases separated the two germline ends. The CDR3 totals 16 residues. Germline values: CDR1 LNHDA, CDR2 SQIVND (reference sequence). In DNA, the CDR3 is TGTGCCAGTAGTATAAGGGGGGGGCTCGGGGCCAACGTCCTGACTTTC. It yields the protein CASSIRGGLGANVLTF. Filled out from reference TRBV19 and TRBJ2-6, the complete variable domain reads DGGITQSPKYLFRKEGQNVTLSCEQNLNHDAMYWYRQDPGQGLRLIYYSQIVNDFQKGDIAEGYSVSREKKESFPLTVTSAQKNPTAFYLCASSIRGGLGANVLTFGAGSRLTVL.

V is TRBV5-1 and J is TRBJ1-2, with no clear D. Per germline, CDR1 SGHRS and CDR2 YFSETQ. Between the trimmed V and J ends, which lost 0 bases and 4 bases, there was a span of 13 bases. There are 15 residues in the CDR3. The CDR3 loop reads CASSLGMEGFYGYTF. CDR3 DNA sequence: TGCGCCAGCAGCTTGGGCATGGAGGGCTTCTATGGCTACACCTTC.

V and J are TRBV28 and TRBJ1-6, with D tentatively TRBD1 (6 bases). V was pared by 6 bases and J by 10 bases, with 19 bases between. The CDR3 sequence is 15 residues long. In germline, CDR1 is MDHEN, CDR2 SYDVKM. DNA of the CDR3: TGTGCCAGCAGCCCTATGAAACAGGGAAGATCACCCCTCCACTTT. Amino acid sequence: CASSPMKQGRSPLHF.

This chain connects TRBV28 to TRBJ2-7, with TRBD2 identical over 10 bases. Trimming took 4 bases from V and 3 from J; bases not matched to a gene: 12. CDR3 size: 17 residues. Looked up from germline, CDR1 is MDHEN and CDR2 is SYDVKM. The CDR3 reads CASSWQGGASGSYEQYF. The CDR3 DNA is TGTGCCAGCAGTTGGCAGGGGGGGGCTAGCGGGAGCTACGAGCAGTACTTC.

V gene TRBV28 combines with J gene TRBJ2-7; D possibly corresponds to TRBD1 (5 bases). V was pared by 4 bases and J by 0 bases, with 13 bases between. CDR1 is MDHEN and CDR2 is SYDVKM in the germline V gene. The CDR3 is made up of 15 amino acids. In DNA form, the CDR3 reads TGTGCCAGCAGTTCCCAGGGTGCCAGCTCCTACGAGCAGTACTTC. Protein: CASSSQGASSYEQYF.

CDR3 amino acids: CASSQLAGGSYEQYF. For the CDR3, the DNA is TGCGCCAGCAGCCAGCTAGCGGGAGGGTCCTACGAGCAGTACTTC. V and J are TRBV4-1 and TRBJ2-7; 12 nucleotides line up with TRBD2. The CDR3 consists of 15 residues. The junction had 1 base not matched to a gene; V was cut back by 3 bases and J by 1 base. Germline lookup yields CDR1 MGHRA and CDR2 YSYEKL.

The rearrangement links TRBV7-8 to TRBJ2-7, with D perhaps matching TRBD1 (5 bases). CDR3 length: 12 residues. The V and J ends lost 6 bases and 7 bases respectively, with 13 bases between them. Germline V gene lookup returns CDR1 SGHVS and CDR2 FQNEAQ. CDR3 in amino acids: CASSSPGREQYF. The CDR3 nucleotides are TGTGCCAGCAGTTCCCCAGGGCGGGAGCAGTACTTC. The entire variable domain, with the rest obtained from reference TRBV7-8 and TRBJ2-7, is as follows: GAGVSQSPRYKVAKRGQDVALRCDPISGHVSLFWYQQALGQGPEFLTYFQNEAQLDKSGLPSDRFFAERPEGSVSTLKIQRTQQEDSAVYLCASSSPGREQYFGPGTRLTVT.

About this clone itself: The same CDR3 is also encoded by other DNA sequences in this sample. V gene TRBV6-4 combines with J gene TRBJ2-1; D perhaps matches TRBD2 (7 bases). The germline CDR1 and CDR2 sequences are MRHNA and SNTAGT. This CDR3 is 14 amino acids long. The V gene lost 3 bases and the J gene lost 10 bases, with 16 bases spanning the gap. This CDR3 is CASSDQGTTQEQFF. The DNA for the CDR3 is TGTGCCAGCAGTGATCAGGGGACTACTCAGGAGCAGTTCTTC.

This clone was seen a few times. The chain recombines TRBV6-1 with TRBJ2-3; 9 bases match TRBD2. Per germline, CDR1 MNHNS and CDR2 SASEGT. J gave up 1 base and V 1 base, and 9 bases lay outside the gene matches. This CDR3 region has 18 residues. The CDR3 protein is CASSEELGRGGGTDTQYF. Written as DNA, the CDR3 is TGTGCCAGCAGTGAAGAACTGGGGCGGGGGGGCGGCACAGATACGCAGTATTTT.

The chain is built from TRBV29-1 and TRBJ2-7; 12 positions match TRBD1. The CDR3 runs 14 residues. Germline CDR1 SQVTM, CDR2 ANQGSEA. CDR3 DNA: TGCGTCATAAAAAGGGGACAGGGGGCAAACGAGCAGTACTTC. Translation: CVIKRGQGANEQYF.

This chain uses TRBV28 with TRBJ1-5; D gene ambiguous. The V and J ends lost 7 bases and 6 bases respectively, with 22 bases between them. The CDR3 totals 16 residues. The V gene's germline CDR1 is MDHEN and CDR2 SYDVKM. This CDR3 is CASKRKREGLGQPQHF. CDR3 DNA sequence: TGTGCCAGCAAACGTAAAAGGGAGGGCTTGGGTCAGCCCCAGCATTTT.

This chain links TRBV10-3 with TRBJ1-2; D not resolved. CDR1 is ENHRY, CDR2 SYGVKD, per germline. The ends were cut back, 2 bases at V and 6 bases at J, with 16 bases in the middle. There are 15 residues in the CDR3. CDR3 protein: CAISEGSGGIHGYTF. The DNA of the CDR3 is TGTGCCATCAGTGAGGGGTCAGGAGGTATCCATGGCTACACCTTC.

This clone has only one observation. The V and J genes are TRBV6-5 and TRBJ1-6; TRBD1 agrees at 9 bases. CDR1 and CDR2 (germline): MNHEY, SVGAGI. Trimming removed 10 bases from V and 9 bases from J; junction bases left unmatched: 7. The CDR3 totals 13 residues. This chain's CDR3 is CATRGDRASPLHF. CDR3 in DNA: TGTGCCACTAGAGGGGACAGGGCTTCACCCCTCCACTTT.

This chain links TRBV7-3 with TRBJ2-7, with 11 positions matching TRBD1. Germline trimming cut 3 bases from V and 4 bases from J; bases unmatched to any gene: 2. Germline assignment: CDR1 SGHTA and CDR2 FQGTGA. The CDR3 spans 14 residues. The CDR3 region is CASSLGQGDYEQYF. CDR3 nucleotides: TGTGCCAGCAGCTTGGGACAGGGGGATTACGAGCAGTACTTC. Filled out from reference TRBV7-3 and TRBJ2-7, the complete variable domain reads GAGVSQTPSNKVTEKGKYVELRCDPISGHTALYWYRQSLGQGPEFLIYFQGTGAADDSGLPNDRFFAVRPEGSVSTLKIQRTERGDSAVYLCASSLGQGDYEQYFGPGTRLTVT.

The chain recombines TRBV7-9 with TRBJ2-1; D is possibly TRBD1 (6 bases). Germline assignment: CDR1 SEHNR and CDR2 FQNEAQ (reference sequence). V lost 5 bases to trimming and J lost 4 bases, with 21 bases between them. There are 17 residues in the CDR3. The CDR3, as DNA: TGTGCCAGCAGCGTGGGTTCCGGGACATCCGATTACAATGAGCAGTTCTTC. It translates to CASSVGSGTSDYNEQFF.